Listed below are T cell receptor beta chains from one sample, sequenced in a study of CD8+ T cells in alopecia areata. Method: immunoSEQ multiplex PCR; TCRdb's copy keeps in-frame clones and lacks some. The table includes under 350,000 clones, about three fifths detected once. The sequencing used CD4+ T cells sorted from blood, collected at week 24, from a patient treated with tofacitinib. These receptors were collected from a human donor with alopecia areata. CDR3s include the opening cysteine and the closing phenylalanine or tryptophan. The order of the fields is J gene, clone size, D gene, V gene, CDR3 protein, CDR3 DNA. The D gene is left open where the match is weak. Clone size is not always given. Where it is, it says once, few, many or a class for expanded clones.

TRBJ2-1,NA,NA,TRBV28,CASRKGQQNEQFF,TGTGCCAGCAGGAAGGGACAACAGAATGAGCAGTTCTTC
TRBJ1-2,few,NA,TRBV30,CAWSEVNYGYTF,TGTGCCTGGAGTGAGGTTAACTATGGCTACACCTTC
TRBJ2-6,once,NA,TRBV2,CASLRQGVNSGANVLTF,TGTGCCAGCCTGCGTCAGGGCGTAAACTCTGGGGCCAACGTCCTGACTTTC
TRBJ2-3,NA,TRBD2,TRBV28,CASSSLRSGGTGNTQYF,TGTGCCAGCAGTTCTCTTAGGAGCGGGGGGACTGGGAATACGCAGTATTTT
TRBJ2-5,NA,TRBD2,TRBV14,CASSHLGGLGEETQYF,TGTGCCAGCAGCCACTTGGGGGGACTAGGCGAAGAGACCCAGTACTTC
TRBJ2-1,NA,NA,TRBV7-9,CASSAPNPGRRAYNEQFF,TGTGCCAGCAGCGCCCCAAACCCGGGACGAAGAGCCTACAATGAGCAGTTCTTC
TRBJ1-1,NA,NA,TRBV19,CASSGRARGFLNTEAFF,TGTGCCAGTAGCGGGAGGGCGCGGGGGTTTTTGAACACTGAAGCTTTCTTT
TRBJ1-2,NA,NA,TRBV14,CASSQFSGGYTF,TGTGCCAGCAGCCAATTTTCTGGGGGCTACACCTTC
TRBJ2-3,NA,TRBD1,TRBV29-1,CSARAGQGAYTQYF,TGCAGCGCCCGAGCGGGACAGGGGGCCTATACGCAGTATTTT
TRBJ2-7,NA,NA,TRBV28,CASSLGQEGSEQYF,TGTGCCAGCAGTTTAGGCCAGGAGGGATCCGAGCAGTACTTC
TRBJ2-7,NA,NA,TRBV10-3,CAISGRDSYEQYF,TGTGCCATCAGTGGGCGGGACTCCTACGAGCAGTACTTC
TRBJ2-5,NA,TRBD2,TRBV4-3,CASSQEWIAGAWGAQYF,TGCGCCAGCAGCCAAGAATGGATAGCGGGGGCCTGGGGGGCCCAGTACTTC
TRBJ1-1,NA,NA,TRBV6-5,CASQRAQGTEAFF,TGTGCCAGCCAGAGGGCACAGGGCACTGAAGCTTTCTTT
TRBJ1-1,few,NA,TRBV29-1,CSVVRQLNTEAFF,TGCAGCGTTGTGCGACAGTTGAACACTGAAGCTTTCTTT
TRBJ2-3,few,TRBD2,TRBV5-4,CASSSGIAGETDTQYF,TGTGCCAGCAGCTCTGGGATAGCGGGGGAGACAGATACGCAGTATTTT
TRBJ1-2,NA,TRBD1,TRBV9,CASSGDRVSGYTF,TGTGCCAGCAGCGGCGACAGGGTATCTGGCTACACCTTC
TRBJ1-2,few,NA,TRBV30,CAWKDSYYGYTF,TGTGCCTGGAAGGACAGTTACTATGGCTACACCTTC
TRBJ2-5,NA,NA,TRBV5-4,CASSLQGGRETQYF,TGTGCCAGCAGCTTGCAGGGGGGGCGGGAGACCCAGTACTTC
TRBJ1-1,NA,NA,TRBV2,CASSEDEAAFF,TGTGCCAGCAGTGAAGATGAGGCAGCTTTCTTT
TRBJ1-2,NA,NA,TRBV4-1,CASSQANYGYTF,TGCGCCAGCAGCCAAGCTAACTATGGCTACACCTTC
TRBJ2-2,NA,NA,TRBV7-8,CASSFWNTGELFF,TGTGCCAGCAGCTTCTGGAACACCGGGGAGCTGTTTTTT
TRBJ2-3,few,NA,TRBV10-3,CAISLQGGDTQYF,TGTGCCATTTCTCTCCAGGGGGGAGATACGCAGTATTTT
TRBJ2-5,once,NA,TRBV28,CASSLLGTQYF,TGTGCCAGCAGTTTACTTGGGACCCAGTACTTC
TRBJ1-4,NA,NA,TRBV6-6,CASSVGFGRIF,TGTGCCAGCAGTGTTGGCTTTGGGAGGATTTTT
TRBJ2-5,NA,NA,TRBV4-2,CASSQLRETQYF,TGTGCCAGCAGCCAGCTTAGAGAGACCCAGTACTTC
TRBJ2-7,once,TRBD1,TRBV4-1,CASSQGRDRANYEQYF,TGCGCCAGCAGCCAAGGAAGGGACAGGGCCAACTACGAGCAGTACTTC
TRBJ1-4,NA,NA,TRBV5-6,CASSLVGFNEKLFF,TGTGCCAGCAGCTTGGTGGGGTTTAATGAAAAACTGTTTTTT
TRBJ2-2,few,TRBD2,TRBV10-3,CAISPGLAGGLFF,TGTGCCATCAGTCCTGGACTAGCGGGGGGGCTGTTTTTT
TRBJ1-1,NA,TRBD1,TRBV2,CASSRDRNTEAFF,TGTGCCAGCAGCAGGGACAGGAACACTGAAGCTTTCTTT
TRBJ2-5,NA,NA,TRBV9,CASSQMGQGQETQYF,TGTGCCAGCAGCCAAATGGGGCAGGGACAAGAGACCCAGTACTTC
TRBJ2-5,NA,NA,TRBV28,CASSFGRETQYF,TGTGCCAGCAGTTTTGGCAGGGAGACCCAGTACTTC
TRBJ2-7,few,TRBD1,TRBV29-1,CSVGQGAGEQYF,TGCAGCGTTGGACAGGGGGCAGGGGAGCAGTACTTC
TRBJ1-1,NA,NA,TRBV29-1,CSLKAVLNTEAFF,TGCAGCCTTAAGGCGGTTCTGAACACTGAAGCTTTCTTT
TRBJ1-6,once,NA,TRBV4-1,CASSQTLTREGNSPLHF,TGCGCCAGCAGCCAAACCTTAACGCGGGAGGGAAATTCACCCCTCCACTTT
TRBJ1-1,NA,NA,TRBV5-1,CASTLEVVNTEAFF,TGCGCCAGCACCCTAGAGGTAGTGAACACTGAAGCTTTCTTT
TRBJ1-1,NA,NA,TRBV29-1,CSVGTYTEAFF,TGCAGCGTAGGGACATACACTGAAGCTTTCTTT
TRBJ2-5,NA,NA,TRBV5-8,CASSFQSQETQYF,TGTGCCAGCAGCTTCCAGAGTCAAGAGACCCAGTACTTC
TRBJ1-2,NA,NA,TRBV5-4,CASSLRERGDYGYTF,TGTGCCAGCAGCTTGCGAGAGAGAGGGGACTATGGCTACACCTTC
TRBJ1-1,NA,NA,TRBV30,CAWDNRQNTEAFF,TGTGCCTGGGATAATAGACAGAACACTGAAGCTTTCTTT
TRBJ2-5,NA,TRBD2,TRBV18,CASSPTSGGLQETQYF,TGTGCCAGCTCACCGACTAGCGGGGGGCTACAAGAGACCCAGTACTTC
TRBJ1-1,once,TRBD1,TRBV5-1,CASSLGTGVRMNTEAFF,TGCGCCAGCAGCTTGGGGACAGGGGTTCGCATGAACACTGAAGCTTTCTTT
TRBJ2-4,few,NA,TRBV6-1,CASRYRVGIQYF,TGTGCCAGCCGGTACAGGGTAGGCATTCAGTACTTC
TRBJ1-2,NA,NA,TRBV29-1,CSVERDYGYTF,TGCAGCGTTGAAAGGGATTATGGCTACACCTTC
TRBJ1-3,NA,NA,TRBV9,CASSVATTGPTGNTIYF,TGTGCCAGCAGCGTAGCTACGACAGGACCTACTGGAAACACCATATATTTT
TRBJ2-3,NA,TRBD2,TRBV5-4,CASSFDILAGGTDTQYF,TGTGCCAGCAGCTTTGATATCCTAGCGGGGGGGACAGATACGCAGTATTTT
TRBJ1-6,NA,NA,TRBV15,CATSREGGINNSPLHF,TGTGCCACCAGCAGAGAGGGGGGGATCAATAATTCACCCCTCCACTTT
TRBJ1-2,NA,TRBD1,TRBV2,CASSEKGAQDYGYTF,TGTGCCAGCAGTGAAAAGGGGGCGCAGGACTATGGCTACACCTTC
TRBJ1-2,NA,TRBD1,TRBV6-5,CASRRETGRDGYTF,TGTGCCAGCAGACGGGAGACAGGGCGGGATGGCTACACCTTC